The 23 T cell receptor beta chains below all came from one sample that was sequenced in a study of shared clonotypes between healthy human individuals. TCRdb keeps only in-frame clones here, not all; method: immunoSEQ multiplex PCR. Of hundreds of thousands of clones detected, approximately 79% appear once; the ten largest clones hold 1.8%. Sequencing was performed on memory CD4+ T cells sorted from blood. As for subset: CD45RA-negative fraction. These receptor sequences come from a woman in her 30s in good health.

The V call is TRBV7-8, the J call TRBJ2-5; possibly TRBD2 for D (5 bases). The CDR3 totals 14 residues. Trimming pared 5 bases from V and 8 bases from J, leaving 18 bases between. CDR1 is SGHVS and CDR2 is FQNEAQ in the germline V gene. As DNA, the CDR3 is TGTGCCAGCAGCAGCCAACGGACTCCTATTACCCAGTACTTC. Its translation: CASSSQRTPITQYF. Using reference TRBV7-8 and TRBJ2-5 for the parts outside the CDR3, the full variable domain is GAGVSQSPRYKVAKRGQDVALRCDPISGHVSLFWYQQALGQGPEFLTYFQNEAQLDKSGLPSDRFFAERPEGSVSTLKIQRTQQEDSAVYLCASSSQRTPITQYFGPGTRLLVL.

This clone appeared a single time. The chain's CDR3 is CAISDRTYNEQFF. In DNA form, the CDR3 reads TGTGCCATCAGTGACCGCACCTACAATGAGCAGTTCTTC. The rearrangement joins TRBV10-3 to TRBJ2-1; D not resolved. CDR1 ENHRY and CDR2 SYGVKD come from the germline V gene. The ends were cut back, 3 bases at V and 2 bases at J, with 5 bases in the middle. The CDR3 has 13 residues.

This clone was detected a few times. The chain joins TRBV15 to TRBJ1-4; D possibly corresponds to TRBD1 (6 bases). The CDR3 length is 16 residues. V lost 1 base and J lost 4, with 13 bases in between. CDR1 is LNHNV and CDR2 is YYDKDF in the germline V gene (reference sequence). This CDR3 reads CATSRVSRGRNEKLFF. The DNA for the CDR3 is TGTGCCACCAGCAGAGTTTCTCGGGGGCGTAATGAAAAACTGTTTTTT.

This clone was seen a few times. The rearrangement joins TRBV6-5 to TRBJ1-2, with a tentative D call TRBD1 (5 bases). V lost 7 bases and J lost 8, with 20 bases in between. Germline V gene lookup returns CDR1 MNHEY and CDR2 SVGAGI. The CDR3 sequence is 14 residues long. The CDR3 reads CASTPRGSKFGYTF. The CDR3 DNA sequence: TGTGCCAGCACCCCAAGGGGAAGTAAGTTCGGCTACACCTTC.

The chain links TRBV5-1 to TRBJ1-1; 8 positions match TRBD1. Germline CDR1 is SGHRS and CDR2 is YFSETQ. The CDR3 length is 15 residues. The V gene end was trimmed by 2 bases and the J gene end by 3 bases; junction bases not matched to a gene: 6. The CDR3 reads CASSFTGQGHTEAFF. Here the CDR3 DNA reads TGCGCCAGCAGCTTCACAGGACAGGGCCACACTGAAGCTTTCTTT. Full variable domain (outside the CDR3, taken from reference TRBV5-1 and TRBJ1-1): KAGVTQTPRYLIKTRGQQVTLSCSPISGHRSVSWYQQTPGQGLQFLFEYFSETQRNKGNFPGRFSGRQFSNSRSEMNVSTLELGDSALYLCASSFTGQGHTEAFFGQGTRLTVV.

The chain uses TRBV28 and TRBJ2-7; TRBD1 matches 7 bases. Germline values: CDR1 MDHEN, CDR2 SYDVKM. V was clipped by 8 bases and J by 2 bases; unmatched bases: 6. CDR3 length: 13 amino acids. This CDR3 reads CASGLTGTYEQYF. The CDR3 DNA reads TGTGCCAGCGGGTTGACAGGGACCTACGAGCAGTACTTC. The entire variable domain, with the rest obtained from reference TRBV28 and TRBJ2-7, is as follows: DVKVTQSSRYLVKRTGEKVFLECVQDMDHENMFWYRQDPGLGLRLIYFSYDVKMKEKGDIPEGYSVSREKKERFSLILESASTNQTSMYLCASGLTGTYEQYFGPGTRLTVT.

The chain is built from TRBV27 and TRBJ1-1; D remains unclear. The V end lost 5 bases, the J end lost 1 base, and 11 bases lay between the germline ends. In germline, CDR1 is MNHEY, CDR2 SMNVEV (reference sequence). CDR3 length: 14 amino acids. The CDR3 DNA is TGTGCCAGCAGTACATGGGGAGCGAACACTGAAGCTTTCTTT. Its protein is CASSTWGANTEAFF.

This chain joins TRBV11-2 and TRBJ2-4; a weak D match, TRBD1 (5 bases). The V gene's germline CDR1 is SGHAT and CDR2 FQNNGV. The CDR3 totals 19 residues. V was trimmed by 5 bases and J by 1 base, leaving 24 bases between them. CDR3 loop: CASSHPVAGIHLAKNIQYF. The CDR3 DNA reads TGTGCCAGCAGCCACCCCGTGGCAGGGATTCACTTGGCCAAAAACATTCAGTACTTC.

The CDR3 sequence is CAISAGQTSNQPQHF. CDR3 coding DNA: TGTGCCATCAGTGCTGGCCAGACAAGCAATCAGCCCCAGCATTTT. The chain combines TRBV10-3 with TRBJ1-5; D remains ambiguous. The V gene's germline CDR1 is ENHRY and CDR2 SYGVKD. This CDR3 contains 15 residues. The ends were cut back, 4 bases at V and 1 base at J, with 11 bases in the middle.

As for this clone: The same CDR3 is also encoded by other DNA sequences in this sample. The genes are TRBV9 and TRBJ2-2; D could derive from TRBD1 or TRBD2 (5 bases each). Trimming shortened V by 0 bases and J by 5 bases, and 8 bases separated the two germline ends. The germline V gene encodes CDR1 SGDLS and CDR2 YYNGEE. This CDR3 comprises 14 residues. The CDR3 is CASSVAWGTGELFF. DNA of the CDR3: TGTGCCAGCAGCGTAGCCTGGGGGACCGGGGAGCTGTTTTTT.

This clone was counted at least ten times. This sequence joins TRBV5-1 and TRBJ1-5, with D perhaps matching TRBD1 (6 bases). With 0 bases removed from V and 6 bases from J, the gap between germline ends came to 13 bases. The CDR3 is 15 residues long. Per germline, CDR1 SGHRS and CDR2 YFSETQ. CDR3 coding DNA: TGCGCCAGCAGCTTGGAGGGACAACGGGGTCAGCCCCAGCATTTT. It is translated as CASSLEGQRGQPQHF.

This rearrangement joins TRBV5-1 to TRBJ2-2; D remains unclear. Germline CDR1 is SGHRS and CDR2 is YFSETQ. The ends were cut back, 2 bases at V and 3 bases at J, with 17 bases in the middle. The CDR3 consists of 17 residues. Here the CDR3 DNA reads TGCGCCAGCAGCTTCGGGTCCGGCGGAACTCACACCGGGGAGCTGTTTTTT. Encoded protein: CASSFGSGGTHTGELFF.

CDR3 in amino acids: CASTGRDQDRNQPQHF. The CDR3 region has the DNA TGTGCCAGTACCGGCCGGGACCAAGATCGCAATCAGCCCCAGCATTTT. The chain joins TRBV19 to TRBJ1-5, with TRBD1 as a possible D gene (5 bases). The CDR3 contains 16 residues. Germline V gene data show CDR1 as LNHDA and CDR2 as SQIVND (reference sequence). The V end lost 7 bases, the J end lost 2 bases, and 18 bases lay between the germline ends.

The chain couples TRBV30 to TRBJ1-1, with 8 bases that match TRBD1. Germline-derived CDR1 and CDR2 are GTSNPN and SVGIG (reference sequence). This CDR3 is 14 amino acids long. With 3 bases clipped from V and 0 bases from J, the junction kept 3 bases outside the gene matches. In DNA, the CDR3 is TGTGCCTGGAGGGGGGACAGGCTGAACACTGAAGCTTTCTTT. Protein product: CAWRGDRLNTEAFF.

This clone was found once. The rearrangement links TRBV7-8 to TRBJ1-1; D is undetermined. Germline values: CDR1 SGHVS, CDR2 FQNEAQ. The CDR3 runs to 12 residues. Trimming left V 5 bases short and J 6 bases short, with 10 bases between. CDR3 in DNA: TGTGCCAGCAGCCCTCAATGGGCTGAAGCTTTCTTT. Amino acid sequence: CASSPQWAEAFF. Using reference TRBV7-8 and TRBJ1-1 for the parts outside the CDR3, the full variable domain is GAGVSQSPRYKVAKRGQDVALRCDPISGHVSLFWYQQALGQGPEFLTYFQNEAQLDKSGLPSDRFFAERPEGSVSTLKIQRTQQEDSAVYLCASSPQWAEAFFGQGTRLTVV.

The chain links TRBV27 to TRBJ2-7; D gene unclear. The CDR3 runs 12 residues. V dropped 2 bases and J dropped 4 bases, with 6 bases sitting between them. Germline V gives CDR1 MNHEY, CDR2 SMNVEV (reference sequence). The CDR3 protein is CASSLTGYEQYF. The CDR3 region has the DNA TGTGCCAGCAGTTTAACTGGTTACGAGCAGTACTTC.

This clone has just a few counts. V is TRBV11-1 and J is TRBJ2-7; D possibly corresponds to TRBD1 (6 bases). The CDR3 contains 13 residues. Looked up from germline, CDR1 is SGHAT and CDR2 is FQDESV (reference sequence). V was trimmed by 1 base and J by 5 bases, leaving 9 bases between them. CDR3 residues: CASSLGRGHEQYF. Here the CDR3 DNA reads TGTGCCAGCAGCTTAGGCAGGGGCCACGAGCAGTACTTC.

This chain links TRBV5-4 with TRBJ2-1, with 11 nucleotides matching TRBD2. Looked up from germline, CDR1 is SGHNT and CDR2 is YYREEE (reference sequence). V was pared by 4 bases and J by 4 bases, with 4 bases of the junction left unmatched. This CDR3 comprises 15 residues. The CDR3 coding sequence is TGTGCCAGCAGCACAAGGACTAGCGGGTACAATGAGCAGTTCTTC. This codes for CASSTRTSGYNEQFF.

The chain is built from TRBV7-8 and TRBJ1-2, with TRBD1 as a possible D gene (5 bases). The CDR3 sequence is 15 residues long. Trimming took 2 bases from V and 0 from J, leaving 10 bases between them. Germline V gene sequence: CDR1 SGHVS, CDR2 FQNEAQ. CDR3 in amino acids: CASSLQGRANYGYTF. The CDR3, as DNA: TGTGCCAGCAGCTTACAGGGCCGGGCTAACTATGGCTACACCTTC.

This chain uses TRBV6-5 with TRBJ1-6; the match to TRBD1 covers 9 bases. The CDR3 spans 14 residues. V shed 6 bases, J shed 10 bases, and the junction held 7 bases outside the gene matches. Germline loops: CDR1 MNHEY, CDR2 SVGAGI. CDR3 coding DNA: TGTGCCAGCAGCCCGAACAGGGGGCTATCACCCCTCCACTTT. It is translated as CASSPNRGLSPLHF.

The gene calls are TRBV6-1 and TRBJ2-2, with 9 bases matching TRBD1. Trimming cost V 4 bases and J 5 bases; bases outside gene matches: 5. The germline CDR1 and CDR2 sequences are MNHNS and SASEGT. The CDR3 totals 15 residues. The CDR3 loop is CASSGDRGLTGELFF. The CDR3 nucleotides read TGTGCCAGCAGTGGCGACAGGGGGTTAACCGGGGAGCTGTTTTTT.

The V call is TRBV4-1, the J call TRBJ1-5; the match to TRBD1 covers 11 bases. The CDR3 has 15 residues. The germline V gene encodes CDR1 MGHRA and CDR2 YSYEKL. V shed 0 bases, J shed 5 bases, and the junction held 0 bases outside the gene matches. The DNA of the CDR3 is TGCGCCAGCAGCCAAGAGGGACAGGGGGATCAGCCCCAGCATTTT. Its protein is CASSQEGQGDQPQHF.

The V gene is TRBV11-2, the J gene TRBJ2-5; D tentatively fits TRBD1 or TRBD2 (6 bases each). The CDR3 runs 13 residues. Germline assignment: CDR1 SGHAT and CDR2 FQNNGV. Trimming removed 1 base at V and 5 bases at J, with 8 bases between. CDR3 loop: CASSLVGGETQYF. The CDR3 DNA reads TGTGCCAGCAGCTTAGTAGGGGGGGAGACCCAGTACTTC.